These T cell receptor beta chains were read from a single sample in a study of T cells in Graves' hyperthyroidism and ophthalmopathy. TCRdb reprocessed the multiplex PCR reads via MiXCR and lists one record per CDR3 protein. Found here are 450,000 to 700,000 distinct CDR3 sequences, under 60% of them singletons; the top ten hold over 15%. Sequencing was done on a sample of peripheral blood or thyroid tissue (not recorded which). All receptors derive from an adult woman with Graves' disease, either hyperthyroidism or ophthalmopathy (not recorded which). The CDR3 runs from the conserved cysteine through the conserved F or W. Each record gives: V gene, clone size, D gene, J gene, CDR3 length, CDR3 protein, CDR3 DNA. The D gene is left open where the match is weak. Not all rows give a size; the values are once, few, many and, for expanded clones, a class.

v_call: TRBV7-6; clone_size: NA; d_call: NA; j_call: TRBJ2-3; cdr3_length: 15; cdr3_aa: CASSLLGPSTDTQYF; cdr3_nt: TGTGCCAGCAGCTTGCTGGGGCCGAGCACAGATACGCAGTATTTT
v_call: TRBV5-1; clone_size: NA; d_call: TRBD1; j_call: TRBJ1-2; cdr3_length: 13; cdr3_aa: CASSVTGDHGYTF; cdr3_nt: TGCGCCAGCAGCGTAACAGGGGACCATGGCTACACCTTC
v_call: TRBV11-2; clone_size: many; d_call: NA; j_call: TRBJ1-6; cdr3_length: 14; cdr3_aa: CASSLDNTRSPLHF; cdr3_nt: TGTGCCAGCAGCTTAGATAATACCCGTTCACCCCTCCACTTT
v_call: TRBV7-9; clone_size: many; d_call: NA; j_call: TRBJ1-1; cdr3_length: 14; cdr3_aa: CASSLIRSGREAFF; cdr3_nt: TGTGCCAGCAGCTTAATTAGGTCGGGGAGAGAAGCTTTCTTT
v_call: TRBV20-1; clone_size: NA; d_call: NA; j_call: TRBJ1-1; cdr3_length: 15; cdr3_aa: CSASNQGSMNTEAFF; cdr3_nt: TGCAGTGCCAGCAATCAGGGGTCCATGAACACTGAAGCTTTCTTT
v_call: TRBV29-1; clone_size: once; d_call: NA; j_call: TRBJ1-4; cdr3_length: 14; cdr3_aa: CSVAVQATNEKLFF; cdr3_nt: TGCAGCGTTGCCGTACAAGCAACTAATGAAAAACTGTTTTTT
v_call: TRBV2; clone_size: many; d_call: NA; j_call: TRBJ1-2; cdr3_length: 15; cdr3_aa: CASSEAADMNYGYTF; cdr3_nt: TGTGCCAGCAGTGAAGCCGCGGATATGAACTATGGCTACACCTTC
v_call: TRBV10-2; clone_size: many; d_call: NA; j_call: TRBJ1-2; cdr3_length: 13; cdr3_aa: CASRQQVNYGYTF; cdr3_nt: TGCGCCAGCAGGCAACAAGTGAACTATGGCTACACCTTC
v_call: TRBV7-6; clone_size: NA; d_call: NA; j_call: TRBJ2-7; cdr3_length: 15; cdr3_aa: CASSLAAPGDYEQYF; cdr3_nt: TGTGCCAGCAGCTTAGCGGCTCCAGGGGACTACGAGCAGTACTTC
v_call: TRBV7-6; clone_size: few; d_call: NA; j_call: TRBJ2-5; cdr3_length: 11; cdr3_aa: CARAGHLTQYF; cdr3_nt: TGTGCCAGAGCGGGTCACTTAACCCAGTACTTC
v_call: TRBV12-3/TRBV12-4; clone_size: many; d_call: NA; j_call: TRBJ2-7; cdr3_length: 13; cdr3_aa: CASSPGRGREQYF; cdr3_nt: TGTGCCAGCAGCCCAGGGAGGGGGCGCGAGCAGTACTTC
v_call: TRBV7-2; clone_size: once; d_call: NA; j_call: TRBJ1-1; cdr3_length: 13; cdr3_aa: CASSALMNTEAFF; cdr3_nt: TGTGCCAGCAGCGCGCTTATGAACACTGAAGCTTTCTTT
v_call: TRBV11-2; clone_size: few; d_call: TRBD1; j_call: TRBJ1-1; cdr3_length: 14; cdr3_aa: CASSDRDRDTEAFF; cdr3_nt: TGTGCCAGCAGCGACCGGGACAGGGACACTGAAGCTTTCTTT
v_call: TRBV7-8; clone_size: NA; d_call: NA; j_call: TRBJ2-5; cdr3_length: 16; cdr3_aa: CASSLYLQGEQETQYF; cdr3_nt: TGTGCCAGCAGCTTATATCTACAGGGCGAACAAGAGACCCAGTACTTC
v_call: TRBV7-9; clone_size: NA; d_call: TRBD2; j_call: TRBJ2-5; cdr3_length: 14; cdr3_aa: CASSTGGGQETQYF; cdr3_nt: TGTGCCAGCAGCACGGGGGGGGGACAAGAGACCCAGTACTTC
v_call: TRBV2; clone_size: many; d_call: NA; j_call: TRBJ2-2; cdr3_length: 15; cdr3_aa: CASSESWLDTGELFF; cdr3_nt: TGTGCCAGCAGTGAGTCATGGTTGGACACCGGGGAGCTGTTTTTT
v_call: TRBV5-1; clone_size: NA; d_call: NA; j_call: TRBJ2-5; cdr3_length: 11; cdr3_aa: CASSLIQGQYF; cdr3_nt: TGCGCCAGCAGCTTGATCCAGGGCCAGTACTTC
v_call: TRBV7-9; clone_size: NA; d_call: NA; j_call: TRBJ2-5; cdr3_length: 16; cdr3_aa: CASSPPVWELSETQYF; cdr3_nt: TGTGCCAGCAGCCCACCAGTGTGGGAGCTTTCCGAGACCCAGTACTTC
v_call: TRBV5-1; clone_size: NA; d_call: NA; j_call: TRBJ1-5; cdr3_length: 13; cdr3_aa: CASSFLGGETQHF; cdr3_nt: TGCGCCAGCAGCTTTCTGGGAGGGGAGACCCAGCATTTT
v_call: TRBV29-1; clone_size: NA; d_call: TRBD1; j_call: TRBJ2-2; cdr3_length: 12; cdr3_aa: CSLQGDTGELFF; cdr3_nt: TGCAGCTTACAGGGGGACACCGGGGAGCTGTTTTTT
v_call: TRBV2; clone_size: many; d_call: TRBD2; j_call: TRBJ2-2; cdr3_length: 14; cdr3_aa: CASRGRVETGELFF; cdr3_nt: TGTGCCAGCAGAGGGAGGGTTGAAACCGGGGAGCTGTTTTTT
v_call: TRBV29-1; clone_size: many; d_call: TRBD1; j_call: TRBJ1-4; cdr3_length: 15; cdr3_aa: CSARTGGLANEKLFF; cdr3_nt: TGCAGCGCCAGGACAGGGGGCTTAGCTAATGAAAAACTGTTTTTT
v_call: TRBV7-3; clone_size: many; d_call: NA; j_call: TRBJ2-2; cdr3_length: 14; cdr3_aa: CASSLGQHTGELFF; cdr3_nt: TGTGCCAGCAGCTTAGGGCAGCACACCGGGGAGCTGTTTTTT
v_call: TRBV7-2; clone_size: NA; d_call: TRBD1; j_call: TRBJ2-7; cdr3_length: 15; cdr3_aa: CASSQSTTGDHEQYF; cdr3_nt: TGTGCCAGCAGCCAATCAACAACAGGGGACCACGAGCAGTACTTC
v_call: TRBV2; clone_size: NA; d_call: NA; j_call: TRBJ2-7; cdr3_length: 13; cdr3_aa: CASSEASRHEQYF; cdr3_nt: TGTGCCAGCAGTGAAGCGAGCCGTCACGAGCAGTACTTC